These 8 T cell receptor beta chains share one sample of origin, sequenced in a study of control samples from healthy donors and cancer patients (TCRdb year 2020). The library was built by means of the immunoSEQ multiplex PCR assay. TCRdb obtained this table from immuneACCESS and retained in-frame rearrangements with V and J assigned. These tables miss some clones; where compared with another copy, unresolved V genes account for less than half of the shortfall, and the remainder is unexplained. The sample table records some 120,000 clones; around 87% of these occur just once. Approximately 2.9% of the sample comes from the top ten. The sequencing sample was made of blood. The receptors originated from a man aged 55-75 years in good health.

The CDR3 coding sequence is TGTGCCGGAAGGGGGCAGGGGGGCACTGAAGCTTTCTTT. Translating it yields CAGRGQGGTEAFF. The V call is TRBV6-6, the J call TRBJ1-1; 7 nucleotides align to TRBD1. The CDR3 length is 13 residues. J lost 4 bases, V lost 11 bases, and 10 bases had no gene match. CDR1 is MNHNY, CDR2 SVGAGI, per germline (reference sequence).

The chain carries TRBV19 and TRBJ2-7; 7 nucleotides align to TRBD1. Trimming took 5 bases from V and 2 from J; bases not matched to a gene: 9. CDR1 and CDR2 from the germline V gene are LNHDA and SQIVND (reference sequence). There are 15 residues in the CDR3. The chain's CDR3 is CASSPGQQRTYEQYF. The CDR3 nucleotides are TGTGCCAGTAGTCCGGGACAGCAAAGGACCTACGAGCAGTACTTC.

CDR3 loop: CASSASLRGVGSPLHF. Written as DNA, the CDR3 is TGTGCCAGCAGCGCCTCACTCAGGGGCGTGGGCTCACCCCTCCACTTT. This chain connects TRBV5-5 to TRBJ1-6; maybe TRBD1 (6 bases). V lost 4 bases, J lost 10 bases, and 21 bases lay in between. Germline loops: CDR1 SGHKS, CDR2 YYEKEE (reference sequence). The CDR3 is made up of 16 amino acids.

The genes are TRBV4-3 and TRBJ1-2; possible D gene TRBD1, 6 bases. The length of the CDR3 is 15 residues. V lost 5 bases and J lost 8, with 21 bases in between. Per the germline V gene, CDR1 is LGHNA and CDR2 is YSLEER. The CDR3 here is CASSFGTSDRGGYTF. CDR3 coding DNA: TGCGCCAGCAGCTTCGGGACATCTGACCGGGGGGGCTACACCTTC.

V is TRBV28 and J is TRBJ1-6; TRBD1 matches 7 bases. Germline assignment: CDR1 MDHEN and CDR2 SYDVKM. The CDR3 is 17 amino acids. J was trimmed by 4 bases and V by 5 bases; bases with no gene match: 11. DNA of the CDR3: TGTGCCAGCAGTGGGACCGACAGGGTCATTTATAATTCACCCCTCCACTTT. As protein: CASSGTDRVIYNSPLHF.

This chain connects TRBV6-5 to TRBJ1-2, with TRBD1 as a possible D gene (5 bases). V was pared by 6 bases and J by 0 bases, with 14 bases between. The CDR3 loop spans 15 amino acids. CDR1 and CDR2 from the germline V gene are MNHEY and SVGAGI. CDR3 sequence: CASRSLGPSNYGYTF. CDR3 nucleotide sequence: TGTGCCAGCAGGAGTTTGGGGCCCTCTAACTATGGCTACACCTTC.

This CDR3 is CASSKYYGAGRLTEAFF. Written as DNA, the CDR3 is TGTGCCAGCAGCAAATATTACGGCGCGGGGCGCTTGACTGAAGCTTTCTTT. This chain connects TRBV21-1 to TRBJ1-1. TRBV21-1 is a recognized pseudogene. The CDR3 is 17 amino acids.

The genes are TRBV5-1 and TRBJ2-1; D unresolved. Germline lookup yields CDR1 SGHRS and CDR2 YFSETQ. The CDR3 sequence is 13 residues long. V was cut by 1 base and J by 5 bases, with 7 bases left in between. The CDR3 DNA sequence: TGCGCCAGCAGCTTGAGGTTAGACAATGAGCAGTTCTTC. This encodes CASSLRLDNEQFF.